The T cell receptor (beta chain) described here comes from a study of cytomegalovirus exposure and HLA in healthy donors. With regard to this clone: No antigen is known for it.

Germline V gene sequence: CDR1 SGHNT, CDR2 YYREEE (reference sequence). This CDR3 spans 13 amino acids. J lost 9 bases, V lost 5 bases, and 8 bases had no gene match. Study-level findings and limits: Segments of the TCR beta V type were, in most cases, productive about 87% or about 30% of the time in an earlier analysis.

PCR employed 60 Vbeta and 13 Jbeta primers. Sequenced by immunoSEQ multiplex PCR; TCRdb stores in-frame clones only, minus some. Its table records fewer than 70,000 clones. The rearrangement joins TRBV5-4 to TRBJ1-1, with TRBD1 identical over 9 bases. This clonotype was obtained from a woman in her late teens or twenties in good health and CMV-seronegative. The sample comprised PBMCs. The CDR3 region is CASSGTGKDQAFF. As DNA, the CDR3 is TGTGCCAGCAGTGGGACAGGGAAGGACCAAGCTTTCTTT.